This is a list of T cell receptor beta chains from one sample in a study of T cell responses to AZD1222 COVID-19 vaccine. Assay: immunoSEQ multiplex PCR; the TCRdb copy retains only in-frame clones and omits some. The table records about 150,000 clones, under 95% of them present only once. The sample was peripheral blood, taken on day 0 of AZD1222 vaccination. These receptors were collected from an adult in good health. Each CDR3 is given with its conserved first and last residue. Each record gives: CDR3 DNA, CDR3 protein, V gene, D gene, J gene, clone size. The D gene is left open where the match is weak. Expanded clones are given a class, and other clones once, few, many or no size at all.

TGTGCCAGCAGTACCCTAGGGTGGAGGGACACTGAAGCTTTCTTT | CASSTLGWRDTEAFF | TRBV6-2/TRBV6-3 | NA | TRBJ1-1 | NA
TGTGCCAGCAGCCTGACAGGGTTTAGCTCCTACGAGCAGTACTTC | CASSLTGFSSYEQYF | TRBV7-2 | TRBD1 | TRBJ2-7 | NA
TGTGCCAGCAGTTTTGGCGACAGGGGGTTGGACATTCAGTACTTC | CASSFGDRGLDIQYF | TRBV28 | TRBD1 | TRBJ2-4 | NA
TGTGCCAGCAGCTTATTAGCGGGACACTACAATGAGCAGTTCTTC | CASSLLAGHYNEQFF | TRBV11-2 | TRBD2 | TRBJ2-1 | NA
TGTGCCAGCAGTTACCGGCTAGCGGGTTCCTACAATGAGCAGTTCTTC | CASSYRLAGSYNEQFF | TRBV6-2/TRBV6-3 | TRBD2 | TRBJ2-1 | once
TGTGCCAGCAGTCGTAGGGATGTGGCTGAAGCTTTCTTT | CASSRRDVAEAFF | TRBV6-5 | NA | TRBJ1-1 | NA
TGTGCCAGCAGTGTAGGGGACCAAGGCCCCTATAATTCACCCCTCCACTTT | CASSVGDQGPYNSPLHF | TRBV2 | NA | TRBJ1-6 | NA
TGTGCCAGCTACGCGGGACAGAGAAACACCGGGGAGCTGTTTTTT | CASYAGQRNTGELFF | TRBV6-5 | NA | TRBJ2-2 | NA
TGTGCCAGCAACCACCTAACAGGGTTGGGCTACACCTTC | CASNHLTGLGYTF | TRBV6-1 | NA | TRBJ1-2 | few
TGCGCCAGCAGCTACGGCAGTGTCCAAGAGACCCAGTACTTC | CASSYGSVQETQYF | TRBV5-1 | NA | TRBJ2-5 | NA
TGTGCCATCACGAATAGCGGGGGGTTCAATGAGCAGTTCTTC | CAITNSGGFNEQFF | TRBV10-3 | TRBD2 | TRBJ2-1 | NA
TGTGCCAGCGCGACAGGCCGGGGTCAGCCCCAGCATTTT | CASATGRGQPQHF | TRBV27 | NA | TRBJ1-5 | NA
TGTGCCAGCAGTACCCGGGACAGGGGAAACGAGCAGTACTTC | CASSTRDRGNEQYF | TRBV9 | TRBD1 | TRBJ2-7 | NA
TGCGCCAGCAGCTTATTGCGGGGGAACGTCAATGAGCAGTTCTTC | CASSLLRGNVNEQFF | TRBV5-1 | TRBD2 | TRBJ2-1 | NA
TGTGCCAGCAGCCAGAAGGGGGGCCTAATGATAAGGGTCGCCGGGGAGCTGTTTTTT | CASSQKGGLMIRVAGELFF | TRBV28 | NA | TRBJ2-2 | NA
TGTGCCTGGAGTTCGGGGCCTAGCAATCAGCCCCAGCATTTT | CAWSSGPSNQPQHF | TRBV30 | NA | TRBJ1-5 | NA
TGTGCCAGCAGCCTTTCCTCGTCGTTGGGACTAGCGGATTCCATCTTTTACAATGAGCAGTTCTTC | CASSLSSSLGLADSIFYNEQFF | TRBV4-2 | TRBD2 | TRBJ2-1 | NA
TGTGCCAGCAGTTGGGACAGGGGGGTATTTAACACTGAAGCTTTCTTT | CASSWDRGVFNTEAFF | TRBV2 | TRBD1 | TRBJ1-1 | NA
TGTGCCAGCAGCTTAGGGCAGGGGGCGAATACGCAGTATTTT | CASSLGQGANTQYF | TRBV11-2 | TRBD1 | TRBJ2-3 | NA
TGTGCCAGCAGCTTAGTACCCCGGGGGCAGGGGGCCACAGATACGCAGTATTTT | CASSLVPRGQGATDTQYF | TRBV7-2 | TRBD1 | TRBJ2-3 | NA
TGTGCCAGACATCGGGATCCCTACAATCAGCCCCAGCATTTT | CARHRDPYNQPQHF | TRBV5-3 | NA | TRBJ1-5 | NA
TGTGCCAGCAGTTTTAGGACTAGGGGGGGAGACTACAATGAGCAGTTCTTC | CASSFRTRGGDYNEQFF | TRBV6-2/TRBV6-3 | NA | TRBJ2-1 | NA
TGTGCCTGGAGCCTAGGGGCCTATGGCTACACCTTC | CAWSLGAYGYTF | TRBV30 | NA | TRBJ1-2 | NA
TGTGCCAGCGCGGACAGGGTCCTGCTCAATGGCTACACCTTC | CASADRVLLNGYTF | TRBV18 | TRBD1 | TRBJ1-2 | NA
TGCGCCAGCAGCCAAGAACCAGGGTACGATCAGCCCCAGCATTTT | CASSQEPGYDQPQHF | TRBV4-3 | NA | TRBJ1-5 | NA
TGTGCCAGCAGTTTCGGCTCCTACGAGCAGTACTTC | CASSFGSYEQYF | TRBV12-3/TRBV12-4 | NA | TRBJ2-7 | NA
TGCGCCAGCAGCGCCCGACAGGGCTCGAACACTGAAGCTTTCTTT | CASSARQGSNTEAFF | TRBV5-1 | TRBD1 | TRBJ1-1 | NA
TGTGCCACCATGGTCTACAATGAGCAGTTCTTC | CATMVYNEQFF | TRBV24-1 | NA | TRBJ2-1 | NA
TGTGCCAGCAGTGTAAGCGGGACTATTAATGAGCAGTTCTTC | CASSVSGTINEQFF | TRBV6-2/TRBV6-3 | TRBD2 | TRBJ2-1 | NA
TGTGCCATCAGCCAGGGACTGAGTCAAGAGACCCAGTACTTC | CAISQGLSQETQYF | TRBV10-3 | NA | TRBJ2-5 | NA
TGTGCCAGCAGCTTGGCCGGCGGGAGTTCCTACGAGCAGTACTTC | CASSLAGGSSYEQYF | TRBV5-5 | TRBD2 | TRBJ2-7 | NA
TGTGCCAGCAGCCAAGACGGTAGCTCTGGAAACACCATATATTTT | CASSQDGSSGNTIYF | TRBV6-4 | NA | TRBJ1-3 | NA
TGTGCCACCAGTGATCCGACTAGCGGGAGGGCGGGTGAGCAGTTCTTC | CATSDPTSGRAGEQFF | TRBV24-1 | TRBD2 | TRBJ2-1 | once
TGTGCCAGCAGCTTAGGGGGGGGCGCCTACGAGCAGTACTTC | CASSLGGGAYEQYF | TRBV7-2 | NA | TRBJ2-7 | NA
TGTGCCAGCAGCCAAGATTTGGACGAGCAGTACTTC | CASSQDLDEQYF | TRBV3-1/TRBV3-2 | NA | TRBJ2-7 | NA
TGTGCCAGCAGCTTAGCGGGGGAGAGTAGGGGTAAAGAAAAACTGTTTTTT | CASSLAGESRGKEKLFF | TRBV7-9 | NA | TRBJ1-4 | once
TGTGCCTGGACTACAGGGTCCCACTATGGCTACACCTTC | CAWTTGSHYGYTF | TRBV30 | NA | TRBJ1-2 | NA
TGTGCCAGCAGCAAAGAAGGCGGGAGGGTAGGTACAGATACGCAGTATTTT | CASSKEGGRVGTDTQYF | TRBV21-1 | NA | TRBJ2-3 | NA
TGTGCCAGCAGCTCGCAGCCGGGAGCCCCCTACGAGCAGTACTTC | CASSSQPGAPYEQYF | TRBV9 | NA | TRBJ2-7 | NA
TGTGCCAGCAGTTTACAGGAAGGGGACACTGAAGCTTTCTTT | CASSLQEGDTEAFF | TRBV6-5 | NA | TRBJ1-1 | NA
TGTGCCAGCAGCTTAGAGGAGGGTCAGCCCCAGCATTTT | CASSLEEGQPQHF | TRBV7-9 | NA | TRBJ1-5 | NA
TGTGCCAGCAGCTTAGGAGGCAGAGGGCAGTTCTTC | CASSLGGRGQFF | TRBV7-9 | NA | TRBJ2-1 | NA
TGTGCCAGCAGTGGGACAGGGAACTCACCCCTCCACTTT | CASSGTGNSPLHF | TRBV25-1 | TRBD1 | TRBJ1-6 | NA
TGTGCCAGCAGCGAGAGGACAGGGATTATCGAGCAGTACTTC | CASSERTGIIEQYF | TRBV5-4 | TRBD1 | TRBJ2-7 | NA
TGCGCCAGCAGCTTGGATTCGGGGGACACTGAAGCTTTCTTT | CASSLDSGDTEAFF | TRBV5-1 | NA | TRBJ1-1 | once
TGCGCCAGCAGCCAAGGGGGACAGGGGAACACTGAAGCTTTCTTT | CASSQGGQGNTEAFF | TRBV4-1 | TRBD1 | TRBJ1-1 | once
TGTGCCAGCAGTTTGTCCGCCGGGGAGGGCGCGAGGAGATATGGCTACACCTTC | CASSLSAGEGARRYGYTF | TRBV27 | NA | TRBJ1-2 | NA
TGTGCCAGCAGTGGGGGGTTCGGCGAGCAGTACTTC | CASSGGFGEQYF | TRBV27 | NA | TRBJ2-7 | NA